This TCR beta chain was recovered during a study of T cells after yellow fever vaccination. Study summary: Libraries from low-cell-number fractions were prepared with the SMART-Seq v4 Ultra Low Input RNA kit.

V lost 0 bases and J lost 5, with 6 bases in between. Germline V gene sequence: CDR1 SGHKS, CDR2 YYEKEE (reference sequence). The CDR3 has 13 residues. 5'RACE template switching added a universal primer site and UMIs to TCR cDNA. MiXCR was run by TCRdb on the 5' RACE reads, yielding one entry per CDR3 protein. This table has more than 350,000 distinct CDR3 sequences, roughly 12% appearing once. This clonotype was detected only a few times. What it binds is unknown. Notes on the study in general: The booster saw the reappearance of most primary-vaccination clones (96% CD4, 70% to 90% CD8).

The TCR originated in a man between 18 and 29 years old who received the YFV17D yellow fever vaccine. Sequenced material: PBMCs, taken on the day of the first yellow fever vaccination. This sequence joins TRBV5-5 and TRBJ1-5; D gene uncertain. The CDR3 protein is CASSLVPDQPQHF. As DNA, the CDR3 is TGTGCCAGCAGCTTGGTTCCTGATCAGCCCCAGCATTTT.